Listed here are 10 T cell receptor beta chains from one sample, sequenced in a study of blood T cell repertoires in COVID-19. The method was immunoSEQ multiplex PCR; TCRdb's version includes in-frame clones alone and lacks a portion of them. The table lists some 200,000 clones, approximately 82% of them singletons. Sequenced material: peripheral blood. These TCRs come from a man aged 50 or older with active or convalescent COVID-19.

V usage is TRBV5-1 and J usage is TRBJ1-5; 7 nucleotides align to TRBD1. The CDR3 consists of 13 residues. From germline, CDR1 is SGHRS and CDR2 YFSETQ. V shed 4 bases and J 7 bases; nucleotides not matched to a gene: 5. The CDR3 reads CASSPTGNQPQHF. The DNA of the CDR3 is TGCGCCAGCAGCCCGACAGGGAACCAGCCCCAGCATTTT.

The J gene is TRBJ2-7, the V gene TRBV2, with 8 bases fitting TRBD1. Germline assignment: CDR1 SNHLY and CDR2 FYNNEI. This CDR3 has 14 residues. J lost 0 bases, V lost 6 bases, and 4 bases had no gene match. CDR3 protein: CASSATGGSYEQYV. Here the CDR3 DNA reads TGTGCCAGCAGCGCCACAGGGGGCTCCTACGAGCAGTACGTC.

The chain uses TRBV2 and TRBJ2-5; D gene uncertain. Germline-derived CDR1 and CDR2 are SNHLY and FYNNEI. The V gene lost 6 bases and the J gene lost 2 bases, with 10 bases spanning the gap. The CDR3 spans 13 residues. CDR3: CASSKQYQETQYF. CDR3 DNA: TGTGCCAGCAGCAAACAGTATCAAGAGACCCAGTACTTC.

This chain joins TRBV3-1 (or the pseudogene TRBV3-2) and TRBJ1-5; 9 nucleotides align to TRBD1. The CDR3 is made up of 16 amino acids. V dropped 0 bases and J dropped 5; count of bases not matched to a gene: 5. Germline assignment: CDR1 LGHDT and CDR2 YNNKEL (reference sequence). This CDR3 is CASSQDTGGEDQPQHF. The CDR3, as DNA: TGTGCCAGCAGCCAAGATACAGGGGGCGAGGATCAGCCCCAGCATTTT.

The chain has TRBV5-6 and TRBJ2-5, with 9 bases lining up with TRBD1. The V gene's germline CDR1 is SGHDT and CDR2 YYEEEE. The length of the CDR3 is 15 residues. The V segment lost 4 bases and the J segment 4 bases; nucleotides outside the gene matches: 8. The CDR3 nucleotides read TGTGCCAGCAGCAGGGACAGGGTATTAGGAGAGACCCAGTACTTC. Amino acids: CASSRDRVLGETQYF.

This rearrangement joins TRBV13 to TRBJ2-1; 7 nucleotides line up with TRBD2. This CDR3 is built from 16 residues. V lost 4 bases and J lost 7; bases outside the gene matches: 13. Germline V CDR1 and CDR2: PRHDT, FYEKMQ (reference sequence). The CDR3 loop is CASSSSVAGVWNEQFF. The CDR3 region has the DNA TGTGCCAGCAGCTCCTCGGTGGCGGGAGTGTGGAATGAGCAGTTCTTC.

J is TRBJ2-7 and V is TRBV6-5; no definite D call. The V end lost 9 bases, the J end lost 0 bases, and 15 bases lay between the germline ends. The germline V gene encodes CDR1 MNHEY and CDR2 SVGAGI. The length of the CDR3 is 14 residues. The CDR3 is CASTRVHNSYEQYV. CDR3 nucleotides: TGTGCCAGTACCCGGGTACACAACTCCTACGAGCAGTACGTC.

The chain couples TRBV18 to TRBJ1-1; D unresolved. Trimming removed 3 bases from V and 3 bases from J, with 14 bases in between. CDR3 length equals 15 residues. CDR1 and CDR2 from the germline V gene are KGHSH and LQKENI. The DNA of the CDR3 is TGTGCCAGCTCACCGGTCTGGCCATTACACACTGAAGCTTTCTTT. Its protein is CASSPVWPLHTEAFF.

V usage is TRBV5-6 and J usage is TRBJ1-2, with 9 bases aligning to TRBD1. The J segment lost 4 bases and the V segment lost 1 base, leaving 5 bases of the junction unmatched. CDR1 is SGHDT, CDR2 YYEEEE, per germline. The CDR3 consists of 15 residues. DNA for the CDR3: TGTGCCAGCAGCTTGTCCGGGACAGGGCTCTATGGCTACACCTTC. Its protein is CASSLSGTGLYGYTF.

This clone was counted only a few times. Written as DNA, the CDR3 is TGCGCCAGCAGCCACGCCCGCGGACTCTCCTACAATGAGCAGTTCTTC. Its protein is CASSHARGLSYNEQFF. The chain links TRBV4-1 to TRBJ2-1; D is possibly TRBD2 (5 bases). This CDR3 contains 16 residues. Germline CDR1 MGHRA, CDR2 YSYEKL. V gave up 3 bases and J gave up 0 bases, with 12 bases separating them.